Reported below is one TCR beta chain. This sample stems from a study of blood T cell repertoires in COVID-19. Study overall: COVID-19 samples collected from the United States, Italy and Spain covered acute and convalescent phases. Sample material is recorded as cDNA or gDNA derived from T cells, B-cell-depleted T cells, or PBMCs.

Repertoires were generated with immunoSEQ multiplex PCR, while TCRdb's copy carries only in-frame clones and drops some. In the table there are tens of thousands of clones, roughly 84% of which are singletons. The CDR3 has 10 residues. Germline CDR1 SQVTM, CDR2 ANQGSEA. Trimming stripped 7 bases from V and 6 bases from J, with 7 bases between. This sequence was found in a human donor in a cohort sampled during active COVID-19. Sequencing used peripheral blood. The chain recombines TRBV29-1 with TRBJ2-1, with unresolved D. DNA of the CDR3: TGCAGCGCCTTAGTCAATGAGCAGTTCTTC. The encoded protein is CSALVNEQFF.